One T cell receptor (beta chain) is described in this entry. Germline V gives CDR1 SGHTS, CDR2 YDEGEE. Trimming took 0 bases from V and 6 from J, leaving 13 bases between them. CDR3 length equals 14 residues. The sample originates from a study of blood T cell repertoires in COVID-19. Study-level background: The United States, Italy and Spain supplied acute and convalescent COVID-19 samples.

Only in-frame clones appear in the TCRdb table, and some are missing; sequencing was by immunoSEQ multiplex PCR. The sample yields approximately 140,000 clones, about 86% seen once. The specimen was peripheral blood. The genes are TRBV5-8 and TRBJ2-7, with D perhaps matching TRBD2 (5 bases). The clonotype originates from a woman aged 55-70 years with acute or convalescent COVID-19. CDR3 coding DNA: TGTGCCAGCAGCTTGGGTGACGGCGGAGGCGAGCAGTACTTC. Translating gives CASSLGDGGGEQYF.